These T cell receptor beta chains were read from a single sample in a study of blood T cell repertoires in COVID-19. The assay was immunoSEQ multiplex PCR, and TCRdb's table has in-frame clones only and misses some. The sample yields some 150,000 clones, more than 65% seen once. The source material was peripheral blood. These receptors were collected from a man in his 60s with acute or convalescent COVID-19. Both conserved end residues are part of each CDR3. Fields, in order: V gene, D gene, J gene, clone size, CDR3 protein, CDR3 DNA. A D gene is named only where the DNA matches it firmly. Clone size, where shown, is once, few, many, or a class for clones that have expanded.

v_gene: TRBV27
d_gene: TRBD1
j_gene: TRBJ1-1
abundance: .
CDR3aa: CASSLRGTGANTEAFF
CDR3nt: TGTGCCAGCAGTTTAAGGGGGACAGGGGCCAACACTGAAGCTTTCTTT

v_gene: TRBV7-3
d_gene: .
j_gene: TRBJ2-5
abundance: .
CDR3aa: CASSAPGIQETQYF
CDR3nt: TGTGCCAGCAGCGCCCCGGGGATCCAAGAGACCCAGTACTTC

v_gene: TRBV5-1
d_gene: TRBD1
j_gene: TRBJ2-2
abundance: .
CDR3aa: CASSLGRTGISTGELFF
CDR3nt: TGCGCCAGCAGCTTGGGACGGACAGGGATAAGCACCGGGGAGCTGTTTTTT

v_gene: TRBV18
d_gene: TRBD1
j_gene: TRBJ2-4
abundance: few
CDR3aa: CASSPGQALTLAKNIQYF
CDR3nt: TGTGCCAGCTCGCCCGGACAGGCCTTAACACTAGCCAAAAACATTCAGTACTTC

v_gene: TRBV2
d_gene: TRBD2
j_gene: TRBJ2-4
abundance: few
CDR3aa: CASSEGTSKNIQYF
CDR3nt: TGTGCCAGCAGTGAAGGGACTAGCAAAAACATTCAGTACTTC

v_gene: TRBV10-1
d_gene: TRBD1
j_gene: TRBJ1-2
abundance: .
CDR3aa: CASRSTGDYGYTF
CDR3nt: TGCGCCAGCAGGTCGACAGGGGACTATGGCTACACCTTC

v_gene: TRBV11-1
d_gene: TRBD2
j_gene: TRBJ2-5
abundance: .
CDR3aa: CASSYGLAGQETQYF
CDR3nt: TGTGCCAGCAGCTACGGACTAGCGGGCCAAGAGACCCAGTACTTC

v_gene: TRBV27
d_gene: .
j_gene: TRBJ2-7
abundance: medium-sized
CDR3aa: CASSGLNYEQYF
CDR3nt: TGTGCCAGCAGTGGGCTTAACTACGAGCAGTACTTC

v_gene: TRBV3-1/TRBV3-2
d_gene: TRBD2
j_gene: TRBJ2-3
abundance: few
CDR3aa: CASGTSGPTDTQYF
CDR3nt: TGTGCCAGCGGGACTAGCGGGCCCACAGATACGCAGTATTTT

v_gene: TRBV5-5
d_gene: TRBD1
j_gene: TRBJ2-2
abundance: .
CDR3aa: CASSSGQVNTGELFF
CDR3nt: TGTGCCAGCAGCTCGGGACAGGTTAACACCGGGGAGCTGTTTTTT

v_gene: TRBV28
d_gene: .
j_gene: TRBJ2-2
abundance: .
CDR3aa: CASTPTGRGHTGELFF
CDR3nt: TGTGCCAGCACCCCAACGGGCAGGGGTCACACCGGGGAGCTGTTTTTT

v_gene: TRBV19
d_gene: TRBD1
j_gene: TRBJ1-4
abundance: .
CDR3aa: CATAGWGQANEKLFF
CDR3nt: TGTGCCACCGCCGGCTGGGGACAGGCGAATGAAAAACTGTTTTTT

v_gene: TRBV6-5
d_gene: .
j_gene: TRBJ2-3
abundance: .
CDR3aa: CASRGRSTDTQYF
CDR3nt: TGTGCCAGCCGAGGGCGGAGCACAGATACGCAGTATTTT

v_gene: TRBV19
d_gene: TRBD2
j_gene: TRBJ2-7
abundance: once
CDR3aa: CASSIRLAGVYEQYF
CDR3nt: TGTGCCAGTAGTATTCGGCTAGCGGGAGTCTACGAGCAGTACTTC

v_gene: TRBV3-1/TRBV3-2
d_gene: TRBD2
j_gene: TRBJ2-3
abundance: many
CDR3aa: CASSQGASGARTDTQYF
CDR3nt: TGTGCCAGCAGCCAAGGGGCTAGCGGAGCCCGCACAGATACGCAGTATTTT

v_gene: TRBV11-1
d_gene: .
j_gene: TRBJ2-1
abundance: few
CDR3aa: CASSLEPSAYNEQFF
CDR3nt: TGTGCCAGCAGCTTAGAGCCTAGCGCCTACAATGAGCAGTTCTTC

v_gene: TRBV6-5
d_gene: .
j_gene: TRBJ2-3
abundance: .
CDR3aa: CASTLSRGGSDTQYF
CDR3nt: TGTGCCAGCACCCTTTCTAGGGGGGGGTCAGATACGCAGTATTTT

v_gene: TRBV11-2
d_gene: .
j_gene: TRBJ1-1
abundance: .
CDR3aa: CASSVLRGSEAFF
CDR3nt: TGTGCCAGCAGCGTCCTCAGGGGATCTGAAGCTTTCTTT

v_gene: TRBV12-3/TRBV12-4
d_gene: .
j_gene: TRBJ1-5
abundance: .
CDR3aa: CASTAGRDQPQHF
CDR3nt: TGTGCCAGCACGGCAGGGAGGGATCAGCCCCAGCATTTT

v_gene: TRBV19
d_gene: TRBD1
j_gene: TRBJ2-7
abundance: .
CDR3aa: CASSTGQGRYEQYF
CDR3nt: TGTGCCAGTAGTACGGGACAGGGGCGCTACGAGCAGTACTTC

v_gene: TRBV6-5
d_gene: .
j_gene: TRBJ1-2
abundance: .
CDR3aa: CATADTLFRGYTF
CDR3nt: TGTGCCACCGCGGACACACTATTTAGGGGCTACACCTTC

v_gene: TRBV19
d_gene: .
j_gene: TRBJ2-3
abundance: .
CDR3aa: CASSWAGPDTQYF
CDR3nt: TGTGCCAGTAGTTGGGCGGGGCCAGATACGCAGTATTTT

v_gene: TRBV12-5
d_gene: .
j_gene: TRBJ1-5
abundance: few
CDR3aa: CASGLHPMGAQPQHF
CDR3nt: TGTGCTAGTGGTTTGCACCCCATGGGGGCCCAGCCCCAGCATTTT

v_gene: TRBV12-3/TRBV12-4
d_gene: .
j_gene: TRBJ2-1
abundance: .
CDR3aa: CASRGSSYNEQFF
CDR3nt: TGTGCCAGCAGAGGGAGCTCCTACAATGAGCAGTTCTTC

v_gene: TRBV2
d_gene: TRBD2
j_gene: TRBJ2-7
abundance: .
CDR3aa: CASSVGGSGEQYF
CDR3nt: TGTGCCAGCAGTGTTGGCGGGAGTGGCGAGCAGTACTTC

v_gene: TRBV11-3
d_gene: .
j_gene: TRBJ2-5
abundance: once
CDR3aa: CASSQTQETQYF
CDR3nt: TGTGCCAGCAGTCAGACACAAGAGACCCAGTACTTC

v_gene: TRBV28
d_gene: TRBD1
j_gene: TRBJ1-5
abundance: .
CDR3aa: CASRSGQGQPQHF
CDR3nt: TGTGCCAGCAGATCTGGACAGGGACAGCCCCAGCATTTT

v_gene: TRBV4-1
d_gene: .
j_gene: TRBJ1-4
abundance: .
CDR3aa: CASSQPWQGTQEKLFF
CDR3nt: TGCGCCAGCAGCCAACCGTGGCAGGGAACACAGGAAAAACTGTTTTTT

v_gene: TRBV18
d_gene: .
j_gene: TRBJ2-7
abundance: .
CDR3aa: CASSPPGTPDGEQYF
CDR3nt: TGTGCCAGCTCACCACCGGGCACCCCGGATGGCGAGCAGTACTTC

v_gene: TRBV19
d_gene: TRBD2
j_gene: TRBJ2-1
abundance: .
CDR3aa: CASSISSGKVSYNEQFF
CDR3nt: TGTGCCAGTAGTATTTCTAGCGGGAAGGTATCCTACAATGAGCAGTTCTTC

v_gene: TRBV5-4
d_gene: TRBD2
j_gene: TRBJ2-1
abundance: .
CDR3aa: CASSTSRASGYNEQFF
CDR3nt: TGTGCCAGCAGCACCAGCCGAGCTAGCGGATACAATGAGCAGTTCTTC

v_gene: TRBV9
d_gene: TRBD2
j_gene: TRBJ2-3
abundance: .
CDR3aa: CASSLDLGLAGDTQYF
CDR3nt: TGTGCCAGCAGCCTAGATTTAGGTCTAGCGGGAGATACGCAGTATTTT

v_gene: TRBV4-1
d_gene: .
j_gene: TRBJ2-2
abundance: .
CDR3aa: CASSQTLQDSYTGELFF
CDR3nt: TGCGCCAGCAGCCAGACCCTTCAGGACAGTTACACCGGGGAGCTGTTTTTT

v_gene: TRBV5-4
d_gene: .
j_gene: TRBJ2-7
abundance: once
CDR3aa: CASESAAYEQYF
CDR3nt: TGTGCCAGCGAGTCCGCGGCCTACGAGCAGTACTTC

v_gene: TRBV7-2
d_gene: TRBD1
j_gene: TRBJ1-2
abundance: few
CDR3aa: CASSGYRGNYGYTF
CDR3nt: TGTGCCAGCAGCGGATACAGGGGTAACTATGGCTACACCTTC

v_gene: TRBV27
d_gene: TRBD2
j_gene: TRBJ2-1
abundance: .
CDR3aa: CASNSGQFYNEQFF
CDR3nt: TGTGCCAGTAATAGCGGGCAGTTCTACAATGAGCAGTTCTTC

v_gene: TRBV9
d_gene: .
j_gene: TRBJ1-1
abundance: few
CDR3aa: CASSAGGFGEDTEAFF
CDR3nt: TGTGCCAGCAGCGCTGGCGGTTTTGGGGAGGACACTGAAGCTTTCTTT